A selection of T cell receptor beta chains follows, all from one sample in a study of regulatory T cells in long-lasting Graves disease. TCRdb fed the multiplex PCR reads into MiXCR, producing one record per CDR3 protein. The table records 390,000 or so distinct CDR3 sequences, approximately 25% of them present only once. Specimen: peripheral blood mononuclear cells (PBMCs), collected when the disease was refractory, from a patient treated with antithyroid drugs. These receptors were taken from a woman aged 40-49 years with Graves disease. Each CDR3 is given with its conserved first and last residue. Each record gives: J gene, clone size, V gene, D gene, CDR3 DNA, CDR3 protein. The D gene is left open where the match is weak. The listing skips clone size in some rows; elsewhere it reads once, few, many or a size class.

>TRBJ2-7|-|TRBV5-1|TRBD2
TGCGCCAGCAGCCTAGCGGGAGAGGGCTACGAGCAGTACTTC
CASSLAGEGYEQYF
>TRBJ1-5|many|TRBV10-3|-
TGTGCCATCAGTGCTGGGAACAATCAGCCCCAGCATTTT
CAISAGNNQPQHF
>TRBJ2-5|few|TRBV5-6|TRBD1
TGTGCCAGCACCTTACCCTGGGACAGGGACTTCCAGACCCAGTACTTC
CASTLPWDRDFQTQYF
>TRBJ2-2|-|TRBV10-3|TRBD1
TGTGCCATCAAGGGGACAGGCGGAGGCACCGGGGAGCTGTTTTTT
CAIKGTGGGTGELFF
>TRBJ2-7|-|TRBV6-2/TRBV6-3|-
TGTGCCAGCACGGAACGACAGTCCTACGAGCAGTACTTC
CASTERQSYEQYF
>TRBJ1-1|-|TRBV20-1|-
TGCAGTGCTAGTTATATGGGGGGGCAAGCCACTGAAGCTTTCTTT
CSASYMGGQATEAFF
>TRBJ2-1|-|TRBV3-1|-
TGTGCCAGCAGCCAGGGGCTAGTGCAGTTCTTC
CASSQGLVQFF
>TRBJ2-1|few|TRBV19|TRBD2
TGTGCCAGTAGGCGACTAGCGGGAGGCAACAATGAGCAGTTCTTC
CASRRLAGGNNEQFF
>TRBJ2-5|-|TRBV10-3|-
TGTGCCATAGGCGTCAGCCAAGAGACCCAGTACTTC
CAIGVSQETQYF
>TRBJ1-1|-|TRBV7-9|-
TGTGCCAGCAGCTCCCTGGGGGGGTACACTGAAGCTTTCTTT
CASSSLGGYTEAFF
>TRBJ2-7|many|TRBV29-1|TRBD2
TGCAGCGTGACTAGCGGGATATCCTACGAGCAGTACTTC
CSVTSGISYEQYF
>TRBJ1-4|many|TRBV11-2|-
TGTGCCAGCAGCTTAGTTAATCGGGTAGATGAAAAACTGTTTTTT
CASSLVNRVDEKLFF
>TRBJ2-7|many|TRBV27|TRBD1
TGTGCCAGCAGTTTATCGGGACAGCACGAGCAGTACTTC
CASSLSGQHEQYF
>TRBJ2-5|few|TRBV20-1|-
TGCAGTGCCTGGCTGCACCAAGAGACCCAGTACTTC
CSAWLHQETQYF